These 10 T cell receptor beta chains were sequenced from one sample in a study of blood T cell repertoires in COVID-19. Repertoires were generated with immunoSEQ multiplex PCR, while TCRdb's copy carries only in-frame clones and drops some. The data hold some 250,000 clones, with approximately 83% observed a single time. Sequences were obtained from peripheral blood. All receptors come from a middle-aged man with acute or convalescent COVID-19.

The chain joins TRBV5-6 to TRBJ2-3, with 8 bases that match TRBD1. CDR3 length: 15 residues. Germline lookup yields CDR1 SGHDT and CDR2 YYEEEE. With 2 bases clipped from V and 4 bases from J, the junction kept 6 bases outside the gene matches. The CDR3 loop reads CASSLRTGPPDTQYF. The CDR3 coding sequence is TGTGCCAGCAGCTTACGGACAGGGCCCCCAGATACGCAGTATTTT.

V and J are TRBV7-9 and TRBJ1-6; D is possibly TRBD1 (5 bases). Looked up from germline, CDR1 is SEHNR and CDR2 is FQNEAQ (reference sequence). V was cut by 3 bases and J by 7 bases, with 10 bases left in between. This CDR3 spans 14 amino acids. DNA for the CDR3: TGTGCCAGCAGCTTGACAGCACAAAATTCACCCCTCCACTTT. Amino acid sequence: CASSLTAQNSPLHF. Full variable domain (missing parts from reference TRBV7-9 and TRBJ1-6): DTGVSQNPRHKITKRGQNVTFRCDPISEHNRLYWYRQTLGQGPEFLTYFQNEAQLEKSRLLSDRFSAERPKGSFSTLEIQRTEQGDSAMYLCASSLTAQNSPLHFGNGTRLTVT.

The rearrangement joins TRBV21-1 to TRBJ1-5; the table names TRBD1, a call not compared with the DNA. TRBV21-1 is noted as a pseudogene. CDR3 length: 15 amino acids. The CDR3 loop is CASSMLQGVNQPQHF. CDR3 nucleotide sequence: TGTGCCAGCAGCATGCTACAGGGGGTCAATCAGCCCCAGCATTTT.

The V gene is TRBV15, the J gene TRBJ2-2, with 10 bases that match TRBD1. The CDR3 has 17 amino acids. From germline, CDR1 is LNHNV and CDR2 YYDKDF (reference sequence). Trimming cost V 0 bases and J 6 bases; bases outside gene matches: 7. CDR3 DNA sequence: TGTGCCACCAGCAGAGACATGGGGACAGGGGATTCCGGGGAGCTGTTTTTT. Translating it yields CATSRDMGTGDSGELFF.

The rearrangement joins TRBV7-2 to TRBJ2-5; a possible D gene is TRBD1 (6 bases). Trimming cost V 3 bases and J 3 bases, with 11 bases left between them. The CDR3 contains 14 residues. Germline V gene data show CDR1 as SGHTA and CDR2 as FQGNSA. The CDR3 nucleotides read TGTGCCAGCAGCTTGGGACAACAAGAAGAGACCCAGTACTTC. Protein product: CASSLGQQEETQYF.

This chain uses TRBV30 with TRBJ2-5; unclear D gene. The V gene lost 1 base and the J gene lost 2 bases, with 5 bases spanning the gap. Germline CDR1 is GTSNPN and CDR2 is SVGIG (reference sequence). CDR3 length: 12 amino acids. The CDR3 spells CAWSDNQETQYF. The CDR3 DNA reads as TGTGCCTGGAGTGACAATCAAGAGACCCAGTACTTC.

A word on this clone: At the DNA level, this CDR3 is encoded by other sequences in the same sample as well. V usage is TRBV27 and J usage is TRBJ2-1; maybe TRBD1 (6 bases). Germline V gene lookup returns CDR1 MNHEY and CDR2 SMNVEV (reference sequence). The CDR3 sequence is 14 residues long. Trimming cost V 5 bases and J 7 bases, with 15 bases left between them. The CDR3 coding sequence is TGTGCCAGCAGTCGACTACAGGGTGGGAATGAGCAGTTCTTC. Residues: CASSRLQGGNEQFF.

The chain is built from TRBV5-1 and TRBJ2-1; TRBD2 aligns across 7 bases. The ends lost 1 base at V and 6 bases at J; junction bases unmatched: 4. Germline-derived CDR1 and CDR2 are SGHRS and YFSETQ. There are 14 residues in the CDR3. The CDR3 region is CASSLWASGNEQFF. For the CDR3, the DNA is TGCGCCAGCAGCTTGTGGGCTAGCGGCAATGAGCAGTTCTTC.

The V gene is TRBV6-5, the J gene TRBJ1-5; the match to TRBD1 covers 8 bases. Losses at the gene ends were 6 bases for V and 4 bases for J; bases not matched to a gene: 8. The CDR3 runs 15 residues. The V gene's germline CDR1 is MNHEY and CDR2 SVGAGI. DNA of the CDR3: TGTGCCAGCAGGGTAGGGACAGGCGGTAATCAGCCCCAGCATTTT. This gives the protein CASRVGTGGNQPQHF.

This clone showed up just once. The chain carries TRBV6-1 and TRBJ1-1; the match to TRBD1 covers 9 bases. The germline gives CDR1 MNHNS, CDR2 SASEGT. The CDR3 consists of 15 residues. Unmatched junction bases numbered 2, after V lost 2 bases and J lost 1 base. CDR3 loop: CASSEKGQGNTEAFF. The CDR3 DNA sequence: TGTGCCAGCAGTGAAAAGGGACAGGGGAACACTGAAGCTTTCTTT.